Below, one TCR beta chain is given with its context. Its antigen is unknown. One junction end does not reproduce the germline sequence, and a read error may be involved. The sample originates from a study of OX40 agonist ivuxolimab in advanced cancers. Looking at the study overall: Ivuxolimab, which targeted the costimulatory receptor OX40 (CD134), was an agonistic, fully human IgG2 monoclonal antibody. Intravenous ivuxolimab was administered to patients every 2 weeks at six dose levels: 0.01, 0.1, 0.3, 1.5, 3 and 10 mg/kg. Among the approximately 50 dose-escalation patients, around 20 had hepatocellular carcinoma, roughly 15 melanoma, 9 renal cell carcinoma and 9 head and neck cancer. The dose-escalation cohort was about 83% male with a mean age of 60 years, ranging from roughly 23 to 90. Patients were allowed to have had prior anti-PD-1, anti-PD-L1 or anti-CTLA-4 therapy, and 40% to 45% of the dose-escalation patients had been treated with checkpoint inhibitors. Partial responses occurred in three dose-escalation patients, of whom one had hepatocellular carcinoma and two had cutaneous melanoma. The purpose of peripheral TCRbeta sequencing was to test whether ivuxolimab changed TCR sequence diversity and led to clonal T-cell expansion. The paper covers the monotherapy dose-escalation part of the phase I ivuxolimab trial, which included N ≈ 52 patients. The research as a whole found: At doses from 0.1 to 3.0 mg/kg, clonal expansion was seen in both CD4+ and CD8+ blood T cells between baseline and week 6. In the 0.1-3.0 mg/kg groups, partial responders were among the patients with the lowest normalized peripheral clonal expansion, particularly in CD8+ T cells. Low levels of normalized T-cell clonal expansion were also seen in some patients who did not respond. After ivuxolimab, expanded clones were on average more numerous among CD8+ T cells than among CD4+ T cells. Antigen specificity was not determined for the clonally expanded peripheral T cells.

Genomic DNA was isolated from the sorted cells so that the TCRbeta CDR3 region could be sequenced. TCRbeta CDR3 regions were sequenced using the immunoSEQ Assay. The table comes from immuneACCESS by way of TCRdb, which keeps in-frame sequences with V and J called. Part of the clones is missing from these tables; in studies checked, under half for an unresolved V gene and the rest for unknown reasons. This sample is represented by fewer than 85,000 clones; 80% to 90% of them were singletons. 9.5% to 13% of the sample goes to the ten largest clones. The trial excluded patients who had a history of autoimmune disease or were on systemic immunosuppression. Peripheral blood for TCR sequencing was drawn from every dose cohort at baseline, at cycle 4 day 1 and at cycle 7 day 1. Samples came from an open-label, multicenter, first-in-human phase I dose-escalation trial of ivuxolimab. The trial enrolled adults with locally advanced or metastatic head and neck squamous cell, hepatocellular, melanoma or renal cell carcinoma. Before TCR sequencing, CD4+ and CD8+ T cells were separately sorted from peripheral blood.

The sequence was obtained from an adult with an advanced solid tumor such as melanoma, head and neck, liver or kidney cancer. Sequenced here: CD4+ or CD8+ T cells sorted from blood, sampled in a trial of the OX40 agonist ivuxolimab.

The nucleotide sequence is given as TGTGCCAGCTGGCGTCCCCCCGTCTTC. Its protein product is CASWRPPVF. This receptor chain uses TRBV2 and TRBJ2-1; the D gene assignment is ambiguous. Reading from cysteine to phenylalanine, the CDR3 counts 9 amino acids. Of the read, only the CDR3 DNA is kept; its 27 bases are in frame from base 1. CDR1 and CDR2 are read off the germline V gene as SNHLY and FYNNEI.